Detailed here is one TCR beta chain. Antigen unknown. These data are taken from a study of cytomegalovirus exposure and HLA in healthy donors. Study context: An early release of data contained approximately 80 million unique TCRs, which came from HLA-typed donors. Notes on the study in general: As was reported, the HLA-A and HLA-B alleles of most subjects were accurately predicted from TCR beta sequences. For most TCR beta V segments, an earlier analysis put the productive rate at about 90% or about 30% of the time. Later, an analysis showed that TCR beta chains associated with HLA were more clonally expanded than others that were equally common.

The CDR3 extends over 15 amino acids. CDR1 and CDR2 (germline): MNHNS, SASEGT. Trimming pared 6 bases from V and 1 base from J, leaving 15 bases between. PCR employed 60 Vbeta and 13 Jbeta primers. Assay: immunoSEQ multiplex PCR; the TCRdb copy retains only in-frame clones and omits some. The repertoire holds about 86,000 clones, with about 71% as singletons. The rearrangement joins TRBV6-1 to TRBJ2-5; tentatively, D is TRBD2 (5 bases). Input material: PBMCs. The sequence was obtained from a man aged 55-75 years in good health and CMV-seronegative. In nucleotides, the CDR3 is TGTGCCAGCAGGAAGCTTAGCGTAACCCAAGAGACCCAGTACTTC. Protein product: CASRKLSVTQETQYF.